This T cell receptor (beta chain) was sequenced for a study of neurological immune-mediated disorders. Regarding the study as a whole: The study found no CDR3 amino acid sequences shared by expanded clones across subjects, suggesting private repertoires in all groups. In HTLV-1-associated myelopathy, TCR clonal expansion was greatest, and in multiple sclerosis it was least, below healthy controls.

Per sequencing run, 15-18 subjects together gave over 170 million TCR-beta sequences. MiXCR, applied by TCRdb to the 5' RACE reads, yields one record per CDR3 protein. Among under 70,000 distinct CDR3 sequences, roughly 3.5% were seen once, and the ten largest hold around 3.1%. J lost 0 bases, V lost 5 bases, and 7 bases had no gene match. CDR1 is SGHTA, CDR2 FQGTGA, per germline. The CDR3 has 18 amino acids. This clonotype appeared many times. Its antigen is still unknown. Sample: PBMCs. This chain links TRBV7-3 with TRBJ2-6; 10 positions agree with TRBD2. The source of this sequence is a woman aged 30 to 39 with multiple sclerosis. The CDR3 bases are TGTGCCAGCAGCCCGCAACTAGCGGGGTACTCTGGGGCCAACGTCCTGACTTTC. This gives the protein CASSPQLAGYSGANVLTF.